This TCR beta chain was identified in a study of T cell changes during pregnancy in multiple sclerosis (dated by TCRdb to 2018 to 2020). About the full investigation: The study looked at changes in the T cell repertoire across pregnancy in women with multiple sclerosis.

Library preparation used the immunoSEQ multiplex PCR assay. TCRdb provides this immuneACCESS table in a form limited to in-frame rearrangements. Some clones are lacking; in checked studies, under half of them reflect an unresolved V gene, and why the rest are absent is not known. The sample records 30,000 to 40,000 clones, 91% of which are singletons. Clones ranked in the top ten supply about 0.42% of the sample. The CDR3 spans 16 residues, from the cysteine through the phenylalanine. The retained sequence is limited to the CDR3, 48 bases, with the frame set at the first base. V loses 2 bases of germline sequence and J loses 5 bases, and the interval between the two ends is 18 bases. Per the germline V gene, SGHTA is the CDR1 and FQGNSA is the CDR2. Comments on this clone: Its antigen is not yet known. No qualities accompany the bases; no much larger clone lies one base away.

Material: CD4+ T cells from peripheral blood mononuclear cells, obtained in the third trimester of pregnancy. In this chain, TRBV7-2 is recombined with TRBJ1-1; TRBD1 might be the D gene, on 6 matching bases. This clonotype originated in a female donor in good health, enrolled as a control in a pregnancy study. This receptor carries the CDR3 CASSLHLGQGKTEAFF. The nucleotide sequence is TGTGCCAGCAGCTTACATTTGGGGCAGGGGAAGACTGAAGCTTTCTTT. The entire variable domain, with the stretches around the CDR3 drawn from the reference TRBV7-2 and TRBJ1-1 proteins, is GAGVSQSPSNKVTEKGKDVELRCDPISGHTALYWYRQSLGQGLEFLIYFQGNSAPDKSGLPSDRFSAERTGGSVSTLTIQRTQQEDSAVYLCASSLHLGQGKTEAFFGQGTRLTVV.